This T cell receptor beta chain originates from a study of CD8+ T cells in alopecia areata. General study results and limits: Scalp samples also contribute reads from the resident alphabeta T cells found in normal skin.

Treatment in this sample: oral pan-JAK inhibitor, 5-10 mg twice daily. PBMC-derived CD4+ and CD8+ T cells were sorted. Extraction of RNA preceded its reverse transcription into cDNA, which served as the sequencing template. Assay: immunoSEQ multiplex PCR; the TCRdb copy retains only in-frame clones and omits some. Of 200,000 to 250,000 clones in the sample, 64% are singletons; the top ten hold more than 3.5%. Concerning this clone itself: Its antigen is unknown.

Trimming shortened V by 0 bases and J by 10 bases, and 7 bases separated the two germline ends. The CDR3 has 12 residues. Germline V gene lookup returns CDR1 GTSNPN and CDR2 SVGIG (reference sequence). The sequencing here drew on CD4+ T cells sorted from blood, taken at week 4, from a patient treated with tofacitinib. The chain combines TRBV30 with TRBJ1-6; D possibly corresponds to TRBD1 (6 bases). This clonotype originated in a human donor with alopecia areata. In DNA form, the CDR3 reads TGTGCCTGGAGTGTACAGGGATCACCCCTCCACTTT. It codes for CAWSVQGSPLHF.